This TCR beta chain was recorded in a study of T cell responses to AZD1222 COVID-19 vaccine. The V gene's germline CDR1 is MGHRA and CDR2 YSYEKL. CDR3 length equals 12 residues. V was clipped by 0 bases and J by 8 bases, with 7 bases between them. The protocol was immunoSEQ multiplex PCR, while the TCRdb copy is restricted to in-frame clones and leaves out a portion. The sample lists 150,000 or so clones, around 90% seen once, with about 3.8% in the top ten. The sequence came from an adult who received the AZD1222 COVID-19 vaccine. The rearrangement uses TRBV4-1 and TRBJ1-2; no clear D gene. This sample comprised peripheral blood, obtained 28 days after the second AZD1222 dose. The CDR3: CASSQDRAGYTF. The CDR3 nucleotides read TGCGCCAGCAGCCAAGATCGTGCGGGCTACACCTTC.